This T cell receptor beta chain was identified in a study of Ad26.COV2.S vaccination and SARS-CoV-2 variants. The data were produced by immunoSEQ multiplex PCR, yet TCRdb's version contains in-frame clones alone and is incomplete. Of approximately 410,000 clones in the sample, 92% were seen once. This clone was counted once. As for treatment: roughly 19 received Ad26.COV2.S at low or high dose, single or two shots; roughly 5 received placebo; per-sample allocation not given. After the first vaccine or placebo injection, samples were drawn on day 63. In germline, CDR1 is MGHRA, CDR2 YSYEKL. Trimming took 1 base from V and 8 from J, leaving 10 bases between them. The CDR3 consists of 13 residues.

The chain has TRBV4-1 and TRBJ2-3, with D possibly TRBD2 on 5 matching bases. The receptor's source is a person between 18 and 65 years old who received the Ad26.COV2.S COVID-19 vaccine or a placebo. The sample was peripheral blood, taken in a trial of Ad26.COV2.S vaccine versus placebo. The CDR3 nucleotides read TGCGCCAGCAGCCAAGGTCTAGCAGGTACGCAGTATTTT. It yields the protein CASSQGLAGTQYF.